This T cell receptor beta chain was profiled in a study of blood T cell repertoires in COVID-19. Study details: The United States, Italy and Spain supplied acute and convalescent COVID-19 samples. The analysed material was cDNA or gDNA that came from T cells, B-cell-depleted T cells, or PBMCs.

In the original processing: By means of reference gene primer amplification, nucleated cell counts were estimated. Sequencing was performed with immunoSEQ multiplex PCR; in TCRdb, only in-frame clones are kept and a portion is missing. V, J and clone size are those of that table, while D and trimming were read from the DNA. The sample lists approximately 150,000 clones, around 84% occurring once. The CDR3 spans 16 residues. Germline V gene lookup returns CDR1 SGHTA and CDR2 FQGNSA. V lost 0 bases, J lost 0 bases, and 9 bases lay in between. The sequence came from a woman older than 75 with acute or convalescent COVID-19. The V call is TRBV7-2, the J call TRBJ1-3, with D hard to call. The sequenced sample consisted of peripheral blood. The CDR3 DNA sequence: TGTGCCAGCAGCTTAGCGCAGGTCCTCTCTGGAAACACCATATATTTT. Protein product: CASSLAQVLSGNTIYF.